This TCR beta chain was identified during a study of shared clonotypes between healthy human individuals. Points from the study as a whole: Genetic and exposure-history diversity was limited by the small donor number.

Worth noting for this clone: Its specificity is unknown.

In replicate PCRs of sorted subsets, around 200 ng DNA, approximately 30,000 T cell genomes, was used. Profiling relied on immunoSEQ multiplex PCR, and the TCRdb table lists in-frame clones only, not all of them. The sample includes about 1.1 million clones, 60% to 85% of them seen just once. All of the donors resided in Nashville, Tennessee, and each was a Caucasian adult. Sequenced sample: memory CD4+ T cells from PBMCs. Subset here: CD45RA-negative fraction. The receptor comes from a man younger than 35 in good health. Some clones in this sample may be carry-over from other donors' samples.

The CDR3 region is CASRKEAVATNEKLFF. CDR3 nucleotides: TGTGCCAGCAGAAAAGAGGCAGTCGCAACTAATGAAAAACTGTTTTTT. The chain joins TRBV6-6 to TRBJ1-4; no reliable D call. The V gene's germline CDR1 is MNHNY and CDR2 SVGAGI (reference sequence). V was shortened by 6 bases and J by 0 bases, with 14 bases between the two germline ends. This CDR3 is built from 16 residues.